The text below deals with one T cell receptor beta chain. The PCR employed 60 Vbeta primers together with 13 Jbeta primers. Assay used: immunoSEQ multiplex PCR; TCRdb lists only in-frame clones, some missing. The table has 150,000 to 200,000 clones, around 76% seen once. The sample is drawn from a study of cytomegalovirus exposure and HLA in healthy donors. Germline V lookup: CDR1 GTSNPN, CDR2 SVGIG (reference sequence). The CDR3 consists of 11 residues. The chain links TRBV30 to TRBJ2-3, with TRBD2 matching 9 bases. What was sequenced was PBMCs. The clonotype comes from a female donor in good health and CMV-seronegative. The CDR3 spells CAGGGADTQYF. In DNA form, the CDR3 reads TGTGCGGGCGGGGGGGCAGATACGCAGTATTTT.